This paragraph reports one TCR beta chain. This entry belongs to a study of blood T cell repertoires in COVID-19. Overall study context: Sites in the United States, Italy and Spain provided acute and convalescent COVID-19 samples.

This CDR3 has 14 amino acids. V shed 2 bases and J 3 bases; nucleotides not matched to a gene: 0. Germline V gene sequence: CDR1 SGHTA, CDR2 FQGNSA. Original processing methods: Scientists estimated how many nucleated cells there were by amplifying reference gene primers. Libraries were prepared by immunoSEQ multiplex PCR; TCRdb keeps only in-frame clonotypes and omits some of them. The D gene and trimming were derived from the DNA, and the V and J assignments and clone size from that table. The top ten clones hold 0.95% to 1.3% of a sample with around 300,000 clones, 90% of them seen once. This chain links TRBV7-2 with TRBJ2-5, with 10 bases aligning to TRBD2. The clonotype originates from a middle-aged woman with COVID-19, enrolled during active disease. The sequenced material came from peripheral blood. The CDR3 sequence is CASSLTSGKETQYF. The CDR3 DNA reads TGTGCCAGCAGCTTAACTAGCGGGAAAGAGACCCAGTACTTC.